Detailed here is one TCR beta chain. The data are from a study of T cell responses to AZD1222 COVID-19 vaccine. V lost 3 bases and J 5 bases, leaving 17 bases between the germline ends. The germline V gene encodes CDR1 SGHRS and CDR2 YFSETQ. The CDR3 runs to 15 residues. Data came from immunoSEQ multiplex PCR; TCRdb stores just in-frame clones and leaves some out. Here the sample spans 100,000 to 150,000 clones, around 89% being singletons. Source: peripheral blood, taken on day 0 of AZD1222 vaccination. The gene calls are TRBV5-1 and TRBJ2-5; weak D call: TRBD2 (6 bases). This clonotype was obtained from an adult in good health. This CDR3 reads CASSWGVAEGETQYF. DNA of the CDR3: TGCGCCAGCAGCTGGGGAGTAGCGGAAGGGGAGACCCAGTACTTC.